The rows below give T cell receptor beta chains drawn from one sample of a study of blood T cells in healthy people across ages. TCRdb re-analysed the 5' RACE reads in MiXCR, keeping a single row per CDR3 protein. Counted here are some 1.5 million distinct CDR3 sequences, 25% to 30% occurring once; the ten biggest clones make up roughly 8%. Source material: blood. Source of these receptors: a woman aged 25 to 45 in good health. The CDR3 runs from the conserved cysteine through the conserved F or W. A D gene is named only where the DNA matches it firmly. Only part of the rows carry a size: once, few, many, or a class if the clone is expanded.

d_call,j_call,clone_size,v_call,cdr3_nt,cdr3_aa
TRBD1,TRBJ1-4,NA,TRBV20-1,TGCAGTGCTAGAGCGGGACAGCTTAATGAAAAACTGTTTTTT,CSARAGQLNEKLFF
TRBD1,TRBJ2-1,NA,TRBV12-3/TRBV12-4,TGTGCCAGCAGTTTAGTACAGGGGGGCTCCTACAATGAGCAGTTCTTC,CASSLVQGGSYNEQFF
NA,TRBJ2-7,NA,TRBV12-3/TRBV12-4,TGTGCCAGCAGTCTCGACGGCTGGAACTCCTACGAGCAGTACTTC,CASSLDGWNSYEQYF
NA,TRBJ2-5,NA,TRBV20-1,TGCAGTGCCTCCATCCCCAGGGGCCAAGAGACCCAGTACTTC,CSASIPRGQETQYF
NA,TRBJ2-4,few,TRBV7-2,TGTGCCAGCAGTCCCCGCCGAGGAGCCGGGGACATTCAGTACTTC,CASSPRRGAGDIQYF
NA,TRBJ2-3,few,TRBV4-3,TGCGCCAGCAGCCAAGAGGAATACGGGTTGGGCACAGATACGCAGTATTTT,CASSQEEYGLGTDTQYF
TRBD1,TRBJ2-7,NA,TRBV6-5,TGTGCCAGCAGAAGCGACAGGGGTTCCAATGAGCAGTACTTC,CASRSDRGSNEQYF
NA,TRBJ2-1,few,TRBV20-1,TGCAGTGCACCAGTTCTTGACAGACAGAAAAGTATTTACAATGAGCAGTTCTTC,CSAPVLDRQKSIYNEQFF
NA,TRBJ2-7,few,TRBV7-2,TGTGCCAGCAGCTTAGGGGGAGGGGGCCTCTACGAGCAGTACTTC,CASSLGGGGLYEQYF
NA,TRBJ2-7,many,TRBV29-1,TGCAGCGTTCTCCCCTGGGGCGACGAGCAGTACTTC,CSVLPWGDEQYF
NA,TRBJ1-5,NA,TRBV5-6,TGTGCCAGCAGCTTGGGACAGGAGTATAGCAATCAGCCCCAGCATTTT,CASSLGQEYSNQPQHF
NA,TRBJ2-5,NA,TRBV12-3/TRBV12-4,TGTGCCAGCAGGTCGAGGGCTTCTCAAGAGACCCAGTACTTC,CASRSRASQETQYF
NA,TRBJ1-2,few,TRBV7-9,TGTGCCAGCACCGACCCGAACAGGGTACTCTACACCTTC,CASTDPNRVLYTF
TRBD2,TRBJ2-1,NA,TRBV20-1,TGCAGTGCTAGAAGCGGGAGAGGTAGGAATGAGCAGTTCTTC,CSARSGRGRNEQFF
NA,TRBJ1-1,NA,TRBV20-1,TGCAGTGCTACTGTTTGGGACACTGAAGCTTTCTTT,CSATVWDTEAFF
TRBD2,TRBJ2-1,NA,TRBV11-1,TGTGCCAGCGGCTTAGAAGCGGGGGTTGCCTACAATGAGCAGTTCTTC,CASGLEAGVAYNEQFF
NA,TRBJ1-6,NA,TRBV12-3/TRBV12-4,TGTGCCAGCAGGCCTGGACGCGCGAGGAATTCACCCCTCCACTTT,CASRPGRARNSPLHF
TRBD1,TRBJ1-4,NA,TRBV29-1,TGCAGCGTTGAAGGGGACAGGGCCGGCGATGAAAAACTGTTTTTT,CSVEGDRAGDEKLFF
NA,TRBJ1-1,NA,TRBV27,TGTGCCAGCAGTTTATCACTGGGGGTGGGCACTGAAGCTTTCTTT,CASSLSLGVGTEAFF
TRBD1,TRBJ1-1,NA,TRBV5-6,TGTGCCAGCAACATTCGCGGGCAGGGGGGAGCTTTCTTT,CASNIRGQGGAFF
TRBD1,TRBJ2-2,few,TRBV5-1,TGCGCCAGCAGCTTGGGGGACAGGGATCACGGGGAGCTGTTTTTT,CASSLGDRDHGELFF
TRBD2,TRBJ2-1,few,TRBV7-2,TGTGCCAGCAGCTTAAACGGGAGGGCTTTCGATGAGCAGTTCTTC,CASSLNGRAFDEQFF
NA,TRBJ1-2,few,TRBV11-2,TGTGCCAGCAGTGACGGTCGCTATGGCTACACCTTC,CASSDGRYGYTF
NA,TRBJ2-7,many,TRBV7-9,TGTGCCAGCAGTCCCCGACCCTCCTACGAGCAGTACTTC,CASSPRPSYEQYF
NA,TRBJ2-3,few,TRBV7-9,TGTGCCAGCGAAGGACTCCTTGGGAGCACAGATACGCAGTATTTT,CASEGLLGSTDTQYF
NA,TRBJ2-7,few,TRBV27,TGTGCCAGCAGTTTAACCCAGGTCCTCTCCTACGAGCAGTACTTC,CASSLTQVLSYEQYF
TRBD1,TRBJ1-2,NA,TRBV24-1,TGTGCCACCAGTGACTCCTCCGACAGGGTCGATGGCTACACCTTC,CATSDSSDRVDGYTF
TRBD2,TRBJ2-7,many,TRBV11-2,TGTGCCAGCAGCCCCAGCCGGACTAGCGGGACCTACGAGCAGTACTTC,CASSPSRTSGTYEQYF
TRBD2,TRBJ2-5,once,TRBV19,TGTGCCAGGAGTTGGACTAGCGGGGGCCCTCGGTACTTC,CARSWTSGGPRYF
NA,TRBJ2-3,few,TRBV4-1,TGCGCCAGCAGCCAGACCAGGGGAGGCACAGATACGCAGTATTTT,CASSQTRGGTDTQYF
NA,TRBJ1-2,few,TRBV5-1,TGCGCCAGCAGCTGGAGTTTGATTTCTTATGGCTACACCTTC,CASSWSLISYGYTF
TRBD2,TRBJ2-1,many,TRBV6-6,TGTGCCAGCAGGATGAGCGGGAGGGACAATGAGCAGTTCTTC,CASRMSGRDNEQFF
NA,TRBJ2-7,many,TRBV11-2,TGTGCCAGCAGCCCGCGGAGAGCCACCTACGAGCAGTACTTC,CASSPRRATYEQYF
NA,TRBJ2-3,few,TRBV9,TGTGCCAGCAGCGTATCGGGGGTCACAGATACGCAGTATTTT,CASSVSGVTDTQYF
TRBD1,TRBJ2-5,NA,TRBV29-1,TGCAGCGTAGCCGGGACAGGGGCCGAGACCCAGTACTTC,CSVAGTGAETQYF
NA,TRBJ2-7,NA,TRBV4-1,TGCGCCAGCAGACGGACAGGAGGGCAATACGAGCAGTACTTC,CASRRTGGQYEQYF
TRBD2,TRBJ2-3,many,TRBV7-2,TGTGCCAGCAGCTTAAGCGGGAGGGACACAGATACGCAGTATTTT,CASSLSGRDTDTQYF
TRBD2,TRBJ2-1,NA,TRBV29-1,TGCAGCGTTAAGGGACTAGCAGATGAGCAGTTCTTC,CSVKGLADEQFF
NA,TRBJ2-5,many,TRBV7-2,TGTGCCAGCAGCCCGACCGGAAGTGGGGTGGCGAGGGCCCAGTACTTC,CASSPTGSGVARAQYF
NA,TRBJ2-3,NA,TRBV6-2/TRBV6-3,TGTGCCAGCAGTTACCCGCGGGGATCTAGCACAGATACGCAGTATTTT,CASSYPRGSSTDTQYF
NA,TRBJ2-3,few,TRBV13,TGTGCCAGCAGCTACCCGTTCCGCGCAGATACGCAGTATTTT,CASSYPFRADTQYF
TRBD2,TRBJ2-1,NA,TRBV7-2,TGTGCCAGCACCCCGGGCGGGGGAGCCTACGAGCAGTTCTTC,CASTPGGGAYEQFF
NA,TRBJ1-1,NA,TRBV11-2,TGTGCCAGCAGCTTAGGTGAGGGTGTGGACACTGAAGCTTTCTTT,CASSLGEGVDTEAFF
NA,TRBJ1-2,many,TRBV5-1,TGCGCCAGCAGCCCTGGACAGAATAACTATGGCTACACCTTC,CASSPGQNNYGYTF
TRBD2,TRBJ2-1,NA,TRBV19,TGTGCCAGTAGTATCCTAGCGGGGGGATACGAGCAGTTCTTC,CASSILAGGYEQFF
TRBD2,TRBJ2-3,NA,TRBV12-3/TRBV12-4,TGTACCAGCAGTTTAGCGGTGGGCGGGGGAACAGATACGCAGTATTTT,CTSSLAVGGGTDTQYF
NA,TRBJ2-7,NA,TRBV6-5,TGTACCAGCAGTCACTCTTCGGACGACCTCTCCTACGAGCAGTACTTC,CTSSHSSDDLSYEQYF
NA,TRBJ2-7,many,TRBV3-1,TGTGCCAGCAGCCAAGAGTACGAGCAGTACTTC,CASSQEYEQYF
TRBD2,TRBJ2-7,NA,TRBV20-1,TGCAGTGCTAGAGAAAGGCGGGGGACCTCCTACGAGCAGTACTTC,CSARERRGTSYEQYF
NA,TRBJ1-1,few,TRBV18,TGTGCCAGCTCACCAGAGAGGAACACTGAAGCTTTCTTT,CASSPERNTEAFF
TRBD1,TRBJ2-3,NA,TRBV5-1,TGCGCCAGCAGCTGGGCTGGACAGGACTTTAGCACAGATACGCAGTATTTT,CASSWAGQDFSTDTQYF